Each of the 6 T cell receptor beta chains below was sequenced from the same sample in a study of CD8 T cells in ankylosing spondylitis. Study-wide points: Blood from ankylosing spondylitis patients appeared to carry a characteristic eight-variant TCR beta motif.

No antigen is known for these receptors. TCRdb reanalysed the 5' RACE reads using MiXCR and keeps one entry per CDR3 protein. The sample lists around 440,000 distinct CDR3 sequences, roughly a sixth occurring once. The source material was blood, either unsorted or a sorted T cell fraction (not recorded which). These receptors were obtained from a male donor with ankylosing spondylitis.

The chain couples TRBV7-8 to TRBJ1-3, with TRBD1 matching 7 bases. The V and J ends lost 4 bases and 0 bases, in that order; junction bases with no gene match: 6. Germline lookup yields CDR1 SGHVS and CDR2 FQNEAQ. The CDR3 has 16 residues. The CDR3: CASSYRGGNSGNTIYF. The CDR3, as DNA: TGTGCCAGCAGCTACAGAGGGGGCAACTCTGGAAACACCATATATTTT.

Ten or more counts support this clonotype. The J gene is TRBJ2-7, the V gene TRBV12-3 or TRBV12-4, with 8 bases aligning to TRBD1. V was clipped by 5 bases and J by 2 bases; unmatched bases: 2. CDR3 length: 13 amino acids. The CDR3 protein is CASSGQGTYEQYF. The CDR3, as DNA: TGTGCCAGCAGTGGACAGGGCACCTACGAGCAGTACTTC.

This clonotype was seen more than once but under ten times. The chain has TRBV29-1 and TRBJ1-1, with 7 nucleotides matching TRBD1. CDR3 length equals 16 residues. Per the germline V gene, CDR1 is SQVTM and CDR2 is ANQGSEA. V dropped 1 base and J dropped 1; count of bases not matched to a gene: 9. CDR3 loop: CSVEGRQGGGNTEAFF. The CDR3 nucleotides read TGCAGCGTTGAAGGACGGCAGGGGGGCGGGAACACTGAAGCTTTCTTT. Drawing the rest from reference TRBV29-1 and TRBJ1-1, the complete variable domain is SAVISQKPSRDICQRGTSLTIQCQVDSQVTMMFWYRQQPGQSLTLIATANQGSEATYESGFVIDKFPISRPNLTFSTLTVSNMSPEDSSIYLCSVEGRQGGGNTEAFFGQGTRLTVV.

This clonotype came up a few times. The rearrangement links TRBV20-1 to TRBJ2-5; 9 bases match TRBD2. The germline V gene has CDR1 DFQATT and CDR2 SNEGSKA (reference sequence). Trimming removed 5 bases from V and 4 bases from J; junction bases left unmatched: 8. The CDR3 covers 14 residues. Written as DNA, the CDR3 is TGCAGTGCTCGGGGGGGTAGCGGGGGAGAGACCCAGTACTTC. This codes for CSARGGSGGETQYF.

This clonotype was seen once. The genes are TRBV12-2 and TRBJ1-5; the table gives TRBD1 as D, unverified against the DNA. TRBV12-2 is noted as a pseudogene. This CDR3 region has 14 residues. The CDR3 nucleotides are TGTGCAAGTCGCTTAACAGGGCCGGATCAGCCCCAGCATTTT. It translates to CASRLTGPDQPQHF.

This clonotype was counted a few times. The chain carries TRBV20-1 and TRBJ2-1; TRBD2 is a possible D gene (6 bases). V was pared by 6 bases and J by 5 bases, with 11 bases between. CDR3 length: 12 amino acids. Germline assignment: CDR1 DFQATT and CDR2 SNEGSKA (reference sequence). Here the CDR3 reads CSARGDDNEQFF. DNA for the CDR3: TGCAGTGCGCGCGGGGACGACAATGAGCAGTTCTTC.